The 29 T cell receptor beta chains presented below share a single source sample, sequenced in a study of shared clonotypes between healthy human individuals (dated by TCRdb to the early 2020s). Library prep was done by the immunoSEQ multiplex PCR assay. Drawn from immuneACCESS, this table holds only the in-frame rearrangements with V and J called that TCRdb kept. Clones are partly lost; checked studies trace under half to an unresolved V gene and leave the rest unexplained. The sample has hundreds of thousands of clones on record, about 96% of them singletons. Less than 0.12% of the sample belongs to the ten largest clones. CD8 naive samples were obtained by positive selection for CCR7 among CD45RO-negative cells, yielding a CD45RA+CCR7+ population from which TemRA cells were excluded. Material: naive CD8+ T cells sorted from blood. Explained via the paper, the cell subset or site label denotes: CD45RA+CCR7+. The receptors shown here come from a woman aged 25 to 39 in good health.

The gene calls are TRBV7-9 and TRBJ1-1; D unclear. This CDR3 is built from 13 residues. V lost 5 bases and J lost 4, with 11 bases in between. Germline lookup yields CDR1 SEHNR and CDR2 FQNEAQ (reference sequence). CDR3 in amino acids: CASSPIEFTEAFF. The CDR3 nucleotides read TGTGCCAGCAGCCCTATCGAGTTCACTGAAGCTTTCTTT.

The CDR3 loop is CASSYGAVSYEQYF. CDR3 bases: TGTGCCAGCAGTTATGGGGCGGTCTCCTACGAGCAGTACTTC. The V gene is TRBV6-5, the J gene TRBJ2-7; a weak D match, TRBD1 (5 bases). The ends were cut back, 3 bases at V and 0 bases at J, with 9 bases in the middle. The CDR3 covers 14 residues. CDR1 and CDR2 (germline): MNHEY, SVGAGI.

This clone was detected only once. V and J are TRBV28 and TRBJ2-3; 10 bases line up with TRBD2. This CDR3 spans 14 amino acids. Germline V gene sequence: CDR1 MDHEN, CDR2 SYDVKM. Losses at the gene ends were 8 bases for V and 2 bases for J; bases not matched to a gene: 4. The CDR3: CASVLAGNTDTQYF. As DNA, the CDR3 is TGTGCCAGCGTACTAGCGGGAAACACAGATACGCAGTATTTT.

The CDR3 sequence: CASSLGGVDDSYEQYF. CDR3 DNA: TGTGCCAGCAGCTTAGGGGGGGTGGACGACTCCTACGAGCAGTACTTC. This chain uses TRBV11-3 with TRBJ2-7, with D tentatively TRBD2 (6 bases). V shed 1 base and J shed 0 bases, with 13 bases lying between them. Looked up from germline, CDR1 is SGHNT and CDR2 is YENEEA. This CDR3 spans 16 amino acids.

As DNA, the CDR3 is TGTGCCAGCAGCTCCCCCGGGCCCGAGGACTATGGCTACACCTTC. Residues: CASSSPGPEDYGYTF. The chain recombines TRBV7-9 with TRBJ1-2; D uncertain. V was trimmed by 4 bases and J by 3 bases, leaving 15 bases between them. CDR3 size: 15 residues. In germline, CDR1 is SEHNR, CDR2 FQNEAQ (reference sequence).

The V and J genes are TRBV21-1 and TRBJ2-5; TRBD1 was called by the table and not checked on the DNA. TRBV21-1 is a known pseudogene. CDR3 size: 15 residues. CDR3 nucleotides: TGTGCCAGCAGCAAAGCCAGGGGGCGTGGGGAGACCCAGTACTTC. Protein: CASSKARGRGETQYF.

The rearrangement uses TRBV27 and TRBJ2-1; 10 bases line up with TRBD2. Germline CDR1 reads MNHEY; CDR2 reads SMNVEV (reference sequence). This CDR3 spans 15 amino acids. V trimming: 6 bases; J trimming: 2 bases; junction bases outside the gene matches: 4. The chain's CDR3 is CASRSSGSAYNEQFF. Written as DNA, the CDR3 is TGTGCCAGCAGATCTAGCGGGAGTGCCTACAATGAGCAGTTCTTC.

Concerning this clone itself: This same CDR3 is encoded by further DNA sequences in the sample. The DNA of the CDR3 is TGTGCCAGCAGCTTGGGAGTTGGCAATCAGCCCCAGCATTTT. It codes for CASSLGVGNQPQHF. This chain uses TRBV7-9 with TRBJ1-5; D gene unclear. CDR1 and CDR2 (germline): SEHNR, FQNEAQ (reference sequence). V shed 3 bases and J shed 2 bases, with 8 bases lying between them. The length of the CDR3 is 14 residues.

The V call is TRBV4-1, the J call TRBJ2-5; TRBD2 matches at 7 bases. CDR3 length: 15 amino acids. Germline V lookup: CDR1 MGHRA, CDR2 YSYEKL. With 4 bases clipped from V and 5 bases from J, the junction kept 10 bases outside the gene matches. CDR3 sequence (DNA): TGCGCCAGCAGCCTCGTGGCGGGAGCGAGCGAGACCCAGTACTTC. Its protein is CASSLVAGASETQYF.

V is TRBV19 and J is TRBJ1-3, with D uncertain. The germline V and J ends were trimmed by 3 bases and 0 bases, with 15 bases remaining between them. CDR1 is LNHDA and CDR2 is SQIVND in the germline V gene (reference sequence). The CDR3 extends over 17 amino acids. DNA for the CDR3: TGTGCCAGTAGTATCGGAGAATTCGGGAGCTCTGGAAACACCATATATTTT. This sequence encodes CASSIGEFGSSGNTIYF. The variable domain in full, completed from reference TRBV19 and TRBJ1-3, reads DGGITQSPKYLFRKEGQNVTLSCEQNLNHDAMYWYRQDPGQGLRLIYYSQIVNDFQKGDIAEGYSVSREKKESFPLTVTSAQKNPTAFYLCASSIGEFGSSGNTIYFGEGSWLTVV.

The CDR3 bases are TGTGCCAGCAGCGGAGGCGGGACCCAGTACTTC. Protein product: CASSGGGTQYF. This sequence joins TRBV9 and TRBJ2-5; D uncertain. The CDR3 loop spans 11 amino acids. Trimming removed 3 bases from V and 7 bases from J, with 7 bases in between. Germline values: CDR1 SGDLS, CDR2 YYNGEE.

The J gene is TRBJ1-3, the V gene TRBV27; D is perhaps TRBD1 (6 bases). Trimming cost V 5 bases and J 0 bases, with 8 bases left between them. Germline V lookup: CDR1 MNHEY, CDR2 SMNVEV (reference sequence). The CDR3 covers 14 residues. The CDR3 nucleotides are TGTGCCAGCAGTGGGGACAACTCTGGAAACACCATATATTTT. Its protein product is CASSGDNSGNTIYF.

The V gene is TRBV28, the J gene TRBJ2-3; TRBD1 might be the D (6 bases). V dropped 6 bases and J dropped 0 bases, with 13 bases sitting between them. CDR1 is MDHEN and CDR2 is SYDVKM in the germline V gene. The CDR3 sequence is 15 residues long. This chain's CDR3 is CASRQGLVSTDTQYF. The CDR3 region has the DNA TGTGCCAGCAGGCAGGGGCTTGTCAGCACAGATACGCAGTATTTT. The whole variable domain, remainder taken from reference TRBV28 and TRBJ2-3, is DVKVTQSSRYLVKRTGEKVFLECVQDMDHENMFWYRQDPGLGLRLIYFSYDVKMKEKGDIPEGYSVSREKKERFSLILESASTNQTSMYLCASRQGLVSTDTQYFGPGTRLTVL.

The rearrangement uses TRBV7-8 and TRBJ2-7; D unresolved. Germline CDR1 is SGHVS and CDR2 is FQNEAQ. With 5 bases removed from V and 6 bases from J, the gap between germline ends came to 11 bases. This CDR3 contains 12 residues. The chain's CDR3 is CASSPSILEQYF. CDR3 sequence (DNA): TGTGCCAGCAGCCCCTCGATTCTCGAGCAGTACTTC.

This chain uses TRBV6-5 with TRBJ1-5; no reliable D call. Germline lookup yields CDR1 MNHEY and CDR2 SVGAGI. Deletions cut 6 bases from V and 1 base from J, with 7 bases between. CDR3 size: 13 residues. CDR3: CASSPDSNQPQHF. In DNA, the CDR3 is TGTGCCAGCAGCCCGGACAGCAATCAGCCCCAGCATTTT.

This sequence joins TRBV27 and TRBJ1-1, with 11 bases that match TRBD1. Trimming removed 4 bases from V and 10 bases from J; junction bases left unmatched: 11. Germline V gene sequence: CDR1 MNHEY, CDR2 SMNVEV (reference sequence). The CDR3 is made up of 15 amino acids. CDR3 in amino acids: CASSSGTGGFRGAFF. The DNA of the CDR3 is TGTGCCAGCAGTTCCGGGACAGGGGGATTTCGCGGAGCTTTCTTT.

This clone was observed a single time. The CDR3 DNA is TGTGCCAGCAGCACCGCGCCCGGGGAGCTGTTTTTT. This translates into CASSTAPGELFF. The chain recombines TRBV28 with TRBJ2-2; D call uncertain. Deletions cut 6 bases from V and 6 bases from J, with 8 bases between. CDR3 size: 12 residues. Germline CDR1 MDHEN, CDR2 SYDVKM.

The chain uses TRBV2 and TRBJ1-5; D uncertain. The V gene's germline CDR1 is SNHLY and CDR2 FYNNEI. The CDR3 consists of 14 residues. Trimming shortened V by 1 base and J by 3 bases, and 7 bases separated the two germline ends. The CDR3 region is CASSEVADNQPQHF. CDR3 DNA: TGTGCCAGCAGTGAAGTTGCAGACAATCAGCCCCAGCATTTT.

This chain joins TRBV7-9 and TRBJ2-7, with D possibly being TRBD2 (6 bases). Germline V gives CDR1 SEHNR, CDR2 FQNEAQ (reference sequence). V lost 6 bases and J 6 bases, leaving 12 bases between the germline ends. The CDR3 totals 12 residues. The CDR3 sequence: CASRDQTSEQYF. The CDR3 coding sequence is TGTGCCAGCAGGGATCAGACTAGCGAGCAGTACTTC.

The chain employs TRBV6-5 and TRBJ1-1; TRBD1 matches 8 bases. Looked up from germline, CDR1 is MNHEY and CDR2 is SVGAGI. The CDR3 spans 14 residues. J was trimmed by 2 bases and V by 5 bases; bases with no gene match: 4. The CDR3 DNA is TGTGCCAGCAGTCGAGGACAGGGAAACACTGAAGCTTTCTTT. Its protein product is CASSRGQGNTEAFF.

The genes are TRBV5-5 and TRBJ1-3; no definite D call. The CDR3 consists of 16 residues. With 0 bases removed from V and 0 bases from J, the gap between germline ends came to 10 bases. In germline, CDR1 is SGHKS, CDR2 YYEKEE (reference sequence). This CDR3 reads CASSLEIFTSGNTIYF. The CDR3 DNA is TGTGCCAGCAGCTTGGAGATCTTTACCTCTGGAAACACCATATATTTT.

Only one count was recorded for this clone. The chain joins TRBV13 to TRBJ2-1; possibly TRBD1 or TRBD2 for D (5 bases each). The germline gives CDR1 PRHDT, CDR2 FYEKMQ (reference sequence). V shed 1 base and J shed 3 bases, with 19 bases lying between them. This CDR3 is 18 amino acids long. DNA of the CDR3: TGTGCCAGCAGCTTAGAGTCGGGGCTCGTTACCCTCTACAATGAGCAGTTCTTC. Translating gives CASSLESGLVTLYNEQFF.

This chain uses TRBV14 with TRBJ1-2, with D uncertain. The CDR3 is 12 amino acids. Trimming stripped 8 bases from V and 3 bases from J, with 10 bases between. Germline V CDR1 and CDR2: SGHDN, FVKESK. This chain's CDR3 is CASEQDDYGYTF. The CDR3, as DNA: TGTGCCAGCGAGCAGGACGACTATGGCTACACCTTC.

This chain connects TRBV28 to TRBJ2-7, with a possible D match to TRBD2 (6 bases). Between the trimmed V and J ends, which lost 1 base and 0 bases, there was a span of 13 bases. Germline lookup yields CDR1 MDHEN and CDR2 SYDVKM. There are 16 residues in the CDR3. In DNA form, the CDR3 reads TGTGCCAGCAGTTTATTTCTACGGGGAGGCTCCTACGAGCAGTACTTC. Translated, it gives CASSLFLRGGSYEQYF.

The chain carries TRBV4-2 and TRBJ2-7; tentative D call: TRBD1 (6 bases). Germline V gene data show CDR1 as LGHNA and CDR2 as YNFKEQ. V was shortened by 0 bases and J by 6 bases, with 12 bases between the two germline ends. The CDR3 is 14 residues long. As DNA, the CDR3 is TGTGCCAGCAGCCAAGAATACAGGGAATTCGAGCAGTACTTC. This encodes CASSQEYREFEQYF.

The chain links TRBV25-1 to TRBJ2-6; D perhaps matches TRBD1 (6 bases). Germline loops: CDR1 MGHDK, CDR2 SYGVNS. The CDR3 is 15 amino acids. V dropped 3 bases and J dropped 3 bases, with 9 bases sitting between them. CDR3 sequence (DNA): TGTGCCAGCAGTGACCAGGGGTTTGGGGCCAACGTCCTGACTTTC. Its translation is CASSDQGFGANVLTF.

This chain links TRBV6-5 with TRBJ2-3, with D perhaps matching TRBD2 (6 bases). This CDR3 spans 14 amino acids. Looked up from germline, CDR1 is MNHEY and CDR2 is SVGAGI. V lost 2 bases, J lost 6 bases, and 12 bases lay in between. CDR3 in amino acids: CASSYMLADDTQYF. The CDR3 DNA follows: TGTGCCAGCAGTTACATGTTAGCGGACGATACGCAGTATTTT.

This chain connects TRBV5-1 to TRBJ2-7; 8 nucleotides agree with TRBD1. Germline V gene data show CDR1 as SGHRS and CDR2 as YFSETQ. J gave up 2 bases and V 3 bases, and 4 bases lay outside the gene matches. The CDR3 is 14 amino acids. The CDR3 spells CASSSRQGPYEQYF. In nucleotides, the CDR3 is TGCGCCAGCAGCTCAAGACAGGGGCCCTACGAGCAGTACTTC.

This clone was observed once. The chain joins TRBV25-1 to TRBJ2-5; the D is unclear. The V and J ends lost 1 base and 9 bases respectively, with 6 bases between them. CDR1 is MGHDK, CDR2 SYGVNS, per germline. This CDR3 contains 11 residues. The CDR3 coding sequence is TGTGCCAGCAGTGAATCCGTGGCCCAGTACTTC. As protein: CASSESVAQYF.